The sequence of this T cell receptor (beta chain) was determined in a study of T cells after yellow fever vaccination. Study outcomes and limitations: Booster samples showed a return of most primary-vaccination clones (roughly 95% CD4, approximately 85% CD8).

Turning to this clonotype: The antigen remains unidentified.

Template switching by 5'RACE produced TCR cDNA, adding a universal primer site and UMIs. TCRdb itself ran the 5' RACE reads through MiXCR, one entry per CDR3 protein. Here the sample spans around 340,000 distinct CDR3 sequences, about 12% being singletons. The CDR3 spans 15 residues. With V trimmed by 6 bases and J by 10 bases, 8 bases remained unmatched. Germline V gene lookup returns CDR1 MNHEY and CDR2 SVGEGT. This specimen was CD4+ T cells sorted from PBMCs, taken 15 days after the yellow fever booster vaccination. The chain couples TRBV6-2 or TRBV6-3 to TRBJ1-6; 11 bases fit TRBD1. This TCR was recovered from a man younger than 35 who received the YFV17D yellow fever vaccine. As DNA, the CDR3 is TGTGCCAGCAGCTCGGGACAGGGGGTCAGGTCACCCCTCCACTTT. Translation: CASSSGQGVRSPLHF.